This TCR beta chain came from a study of a mutant IDH1 vaccine in newly diagnosed glioma. Study in general: Commencement of vaccination occurred 4-6 weeks following radiotherapy alone, or concurrently with temozolomide cycles. An approximately 62% male, approximately 38% female split and a mean age of about 40 years characterized treated patients.

Study-level results: Vaccination induced immune responses in roughly 93% of patients.

V gave up 3 bases and J gave up 2 bases, with 14 bases separating them. The CDR3 consists of 15 residues. Germline V lookup: CDR1 MNHEY, CDR2 SMNVEV (reference sequence). Time point: week 23, last vaccination. Vaccine doses each comprised 300 ug of mutant IDH1 20-mer peptide, with topical imiquimod. Each tumor in the donors was a new WHO grade 3 or 4 astrocytoma, IDH1-mutant and ATRX-lost. A note on this clone: Its antigen is not known.

Assay: immunoSEQ multiplex PCR; the TCRdb copy retains only in-frame clones and omits some. The sample consists of some 40,000 clones, about four fifths of them appearing once. V and J are TRBV27 and TRBJ2-7; D uncertain. The specimen comprised PBMCs, sampled from a glioma patient whose treatment included an IDH1 peptide vaccine. This receptor was taken from a man aged 35 to 55 with glioma. CDR3 sequence: CASSFSGPYTYEQYF. CDR3 nucleotides: TGTGCCAGCAGTTTCTCTGGACCCTACACCTACGAGCAGTACTTC.